A single sample is the source of the 24 T cell receptor beta chains below, sequenced in a study of blood T cells in healthy people across ages. A second about 6 to 12 cycle PCR used barcoded and J-beta primers. MiXCR, applied by TCRdb to the 5' RACE reads, yields one record per CDR3 protein. The table includes 1,500,000 or so distinct CDR3 sequences, approximately 39% detected once. Sequencing used blood. These receptors all come from a woman between 18 and 30 years old in good health.

This clonotype was counted a few times. The rearrangement uses TRBV4-3 and TRBJ2-3; D is unresolved. Germline V CDR1 and CDR2: LGHNA, YSLEER. The CDR3 covers 14 residues. V lost 0 bases and J 5 bases, leaving 9 bases between the germline ends. The chain's CDR3 is CASSQDGRRDTQYF. The CDR3 nucleotides are TGCGCCAGCAGCCAAGATGGACGGCGAGATACGCAGTATTTT.

This clonotype was seen a single time. This chain connects TRBV5-6 to TRBJ2-1; D uncertain. Germline V CDR1 and CDR2: SGHDT, YYEEEE. V lost 2 bases and J lost 6, with 12 bases in between. This CDR3 contains 14 residues. CDR3 residues: CASSFTWVGNEQFF. The CDR3 nucleotides are TGTGCCAGCAGCTTTACATGGGTGGGCAATGAGCAGTTCTTC.

The chain recombines TRBV13 with TRBJ1-3; 7 bases are a match to TRBD1. V was pared by 3 bases and J by 5 bases, with 1 base of the junction left unmatched. This CDR3 comprises 13 residues. The germline gives CDR1 PRHDT, CDR2 FYEKMQ (reference sequence). This CDR3 reads CASSLGQRNTIYF. The CDR3 DNA follows: TGTGCCAGCAGCTTGGGACAGCGAAACACCATATATTTT.

With regard to this clonotype: Mismatch with germline at one junction end may stem from a read error. The gene calls are TRBV13 and TRBJ2-1, with TRBD2 as a possible D gene (5 bases). Germline V gene data show CDR1 as PRHDT and CDR2 as FYEKMQ (reference sequence). The CDR3 has 16 amino acids. CDR3 in amino acids: CTSSLWKRRIYNEQFF. The CDR3 DNA reads TGTACCAGCAGCTTATGGAAGCGGAGAATATACAATGAGCAGTTCTTC.

Note on this clonotype: A much larger clone differs from this one at a single base, so this may be a read error. This chain links TRBV10-3 with TRBJ2-1; D may be TRBD2 (5 bases). CDR1 and CDR2 from the germline V gene are ENHRY and SYGVKD. The CDR3 loop spans 16 amino acids. V lost 6 bases, J lost 3 bases, and 18 bases lay in between. CDR3 coding DNA: TGTGCCATCAGCGACGTGACGGGGAGCTTCTACAATGAGCAGTTCTTC. Translation: CAISDVTGSFYNEQFF.

This clonotype was observed a single time. The rearrangement joins TRBV14 to TRBJ1-4, with 7 positions matching TRBD1. The germline V gene encodes CDR1 SGHDN and CDR2 FVKESK. The CDR3 is made up of 16 amino acids. V gave up 6 bases and J gave up 8 bases; unmatched junction bases: 15. The CDR3 region is CASSQLRGATREKLFF. DNA for the CDR3: TGTGCCAGCAGTCAGCTCAGGGGGGCGACAAGAGAAAAACTGTTTTTT.

In this sample, this clonotype turned up a few times. This rearrangement joins TRBV4-2 to TRBJ2-5; 7 positions match TRBD2. Germline-derived CDR1 and CDR2 are LGHNA and YNFKEQ. V shed 1 base, J shed 4 bases, and the junction held 6 bases outside the gene matches. The length of the CDR3 is 15 residues. The CDR3 loop is CASSQVAGDGETQYF. As DNA, the CDR3 is TGTGCCAGCAGCCAAGTTGCGGGAGACGGAGAGACCCAGTACTTC.

This clonotype came up a few times. The V and J genes are TRBV29-1 and TRBJ1-2; no reliable D call. Germline V CDR1 and CDR2: SQVTM, ANQGSEA. The ends were cut back, 0 bases at V and 4 bases at J, with 12 bases in the middle. This CDR3 spans 14 amino acids. The CDR3 loop reads CSVEDSFGGYGYTF. Written as DNA, the CDR3 is TGCAGCGTTGAAGATTCATTCGGTGGCTATGGCTACACCTTC.

This clonotype was detected only a few times. J is TRBJ2-7 and V is TRBV27; a weak D match, TRBD1 (6 bases). From germline, CDR1 is MNHEY and CDR2 SMNVEV (reference sequence). V lost 5 bases and J 2 bases, leaving 10 bases between the germline ends. The CDR3 runs 13 residues. Written as DNA, the CDR3 is TGTGCCAGCAGTGACGGGACAACCTACGAGCAGTACTTC. Its translation: CASSDGTTYEQYF.

CDR3 nucleotide sequence: TGTGCCAGCAGCTCCTCCCGGACAGGCTGGGGCTATGGCTACACCTTC. Translated, it gives CASSSSRTGWGYGYTF. The rearrangement uses TRBV6-2 or TRBV6-3 and TRBJ1-2; 7 nucleotides match TRBD1. CDR1 and CDR2 (germline): MNHEY, SVGEGT. The CDR3 consists of 16 residues. Trimming at V came to 6 bases and at J to 4 bases, leaving 14 bases not matched to a gene.

This rearrangement joins TRBV7-9 to TRBJ1-4; D remains ambiguous. CDR1 is SEHNR, CDR2 FQNEAQ, per germline (reference sequence). This CDR3 is built from 14 residues. V was pared by 5 bases and J by 6 bases, with 13 bases between. The CDR3 region is CASSAIGGDEKLFF. DNA of the CDR3: TGTGCCAGCAGCGCTATCGGAGGTGATGAAAAACTGTTTTTT.

This sequence joins TRBV29-1 and TRBJ2-5; D is possibly TRBD1 (6 bases). Germline V gene data show CDR1 as SQVTM and CDR2 as ANQGSEA. V dropped 6 bases and J dropped 1 base, with 18 bases sitting between them. CDR3 length: 15 residues. The CDR3 DNA reads TGCAGCGTCGTATTATCCAGGGGAAGCCAAGAGACCCAGTACTTC. Protein: CSVVLSRGSQETQYF.

This clonotype was seen only once. V gene TRBV29-1 combines with J gene TRBJ2-5; 8 nucleotides line up with TRBD2. This CDR3 has 13 amino acids. Losses at the gene ends were 8 bases for V and 1 base for J; bases not matched to a gene: 6. CDR1 and CDR2 (germline): SQVTM, ANQGSEA. The CDR3 DNA reads TGCAGCTGCGGGGGGCGCACCCAAGAGACCCAGTACTTC. It is translated as CSCGGRTQETQYF.

The chain employs TRBV12-3 or TRBV12-4 and TRBJ2-1; D remains unclear. The J call is uncertain, as TRBJ2-7 better fits the DNA end. The CDR3 covers 15 residues. The CDR3, as DNA: TGTGCCAGCAGTTTTAGGACCAGCTCCTACAATGAGCAGTACTTC. It is translated as CASSFRTSSYNEQYF.

This clonotype appeared many times. The rearrangement uses TRBV29-1 and TRBJ1-1; possible D gene TRBD1, 5 bases. Germline V gene lookup returns CDR1 SQVTM and CDR2 ANQGSEA. The CDR3 length is 10 residues. Between the trimmed V and J ends, which lost 5 bases and 4 bases, there was a span of 5 bases. CDR3 amino acids: CSVQGTEAFF. The CDR3 nucleotides are TGCAGCGTTCAGGGCACTGAAGCTTTCTTT. The complete variable domain, with remaining parts taken from reference TRBV29-1 and TRBJ1-1, reads SAVISQKPSRDICQRGTSLTIQCQVDSQVTMMFWYRQQPGQSLTLIATANQGSEATYESGFVIDKFPISRPNLTFSTLTVSNMSPEDSSIYLCSVQGTEAFFGQGTRLTVV.

CDR3 in amino acids: CASSYSRDRGAYEQYF. The CDR3, as DNA: TGTGCCAGCAGTTATTCCCGGGACAGGGGGGCCTACGAGCAGTACTTC. The chain couples TRBV6-2 or TRBV6-3 to TRBJ2-7; 11 bases agree with TRBD1. The V and J ends lost 3 bases and 2 bases, in that order; junction bases with no gene match: 6. The CDR3 contains 16 residues. Germline CDR1 and CDR2: MNHEY and SVGEGT.

The genes are TRBV7-8 and TRBJ2-7; a possible D gene is TRBD1 (7 bases). TRBJ2-5 matches the DNA end more closely, so the J call is doubtful. The V gene's germline CDR1 is SGHVS and CDR2 FQNEAQ. CDR3 length: 15 residues. For the CDR3, the DNA is TGTGCCAGCAGCCCTAGCCGACAGGGAGGAAAGACCCAGTACTTC. Residues: CASSPSRQGGKTQYF.

This clonotype occurred many times. The V and J genes are TRBV2 and TRBJ2-3, with a weak D call TRBD1 (5 bases). Trimming removed 4 bases at V and 5 bases at J, with 16 bases between. CDR3 size: 15 residues. Germline CDR1 reads SNHLY; CDR2 reads FYNNEI. The CDR3 coding sequence is TGTGCCAGCAGTGGGGGCAGCTTAACCTTAGATACGCAGTATTTT. This sequence encodes CASSGGSLTLDTQYF. Based on the CDR3 plus reference TRBV2 and TRBJ2-3, the full variable domain is EPEVTQTPSHQVTQMGQEVILRCVPISNHLYFYWYRQILGQKVEFLVSFYNNEISEKSEIFDDQFSVERPDGSNFTLKIRSTKLEDSAMYFCASSGGSLTLDTQYFGPGTRLTVL.

This clonotype was seen more than once but under ten times. The chain combines TRBV12-3 or TRBV12-4 with TRBJ2-5; D gene ambiguous. Trimming shortened V by 1 base and J by 5 bases, and 11 bases separated the two germline ends. This CDR3 is built from 14 residues. The CDR3 coding sequence is TGTGCCAGCAGTTTAGGCGGCTCGTTCGAGACCCAGTACTTC. Encoded protein: CASSLGGSFETQYF.

This clonotype was seen a few times. The rearrangement uses TRBV28 and TRBJ2-2, with TRBD1 identical over 7 bases. This CDR3 comprises 16 residues. V lost 6 bases and J lost 3; bases outside the gene matches: 10. CDR1 MDHEN and CDR2 SYDVKM come from the germline V gene. Here the CDR3 DNA reads TGTGCCAGCAGGACAGGGTTGCTAGTCGACACCGGGGAGCTGTTTTTT. Translating gives CASRTGLLVDTGELFF.

The count of this clonotype is one. The J gene is TRBJ2-2, the V gene TRBV4-1; D unclear. The germline V and J ends were trimmed by 1 base and 6 bases, with 12 bases remaining between them. Germline CDR1 MGHRA, CDR2 YSYEKL. This CDR3 contains 15 residues. CDR3 DNA: TGCGCCAGCAGCCAAGTTACCGAACGGGCCGGGGAGCTGTTTTTT. Its protein product is CASSQVTERAGELFF.

The sample holds many counts of this clonotype. The chain recombines TRBV13 with TRBJ1-1, with unresolved D. The CDR3 consists of 13 residues. Trimming left V 1 base short and J 4 bases short, with 7 bases between. Germline values: CDR1 PRHDT, CDR2 FYEKMQ (reference sequence). CDR3 sequence reads: CASSLVPGTEAFF. The CDR3 DNA sequence: TGTGCCAGCAGCTTAGTTCCGGGCACTGAAGCTTTCTTT. The whole variable domain, remainder taken from reference TRBV13 and TRBJ1-1, is AAGVIQSPRHLIKEKRETATLKCYPIPRHDTVYWYQQGPGQDPQFLISFYEKMQSDKGSIPDRFSAQQFSDYHSELNMSSLELGDSALYFCASSLVPGTEAFFGQGTRLTVV.

The chain links TRBV6-1 to TRBJ1-1; D remains unclear. Deletions cut 6 bases from V and 3 bases from J, with 14 bases between. The CDR3 totals 14 residues. CDR1 is MNHNS, CDR2 SASEGT, per germline. CDR3 bases: TGTGCCAGCAGGGATCTCGCTGGACACACTGAAGCTTTCTTT. Translation gives CASRDLAGHTEAFF.

The CDR3 reads CASSYSGTSKEKLFF. The CDR3 bases are TGTGCCAGCAGTTACTCTGGGACGAGCAAAGAAAAACTGTTTTTT. The rearrangement links TRBV6-5 to TRBJ1-4; D perhaps matches TRBD1 (5 bases). The germline V and J ends were trimmed by 0 bases and 8 bases, with 13 bases remaining between them. The germline CDR1 and CDR2 sequences are MNHEY and SVGAGI. The CDR3 has 15 residues.